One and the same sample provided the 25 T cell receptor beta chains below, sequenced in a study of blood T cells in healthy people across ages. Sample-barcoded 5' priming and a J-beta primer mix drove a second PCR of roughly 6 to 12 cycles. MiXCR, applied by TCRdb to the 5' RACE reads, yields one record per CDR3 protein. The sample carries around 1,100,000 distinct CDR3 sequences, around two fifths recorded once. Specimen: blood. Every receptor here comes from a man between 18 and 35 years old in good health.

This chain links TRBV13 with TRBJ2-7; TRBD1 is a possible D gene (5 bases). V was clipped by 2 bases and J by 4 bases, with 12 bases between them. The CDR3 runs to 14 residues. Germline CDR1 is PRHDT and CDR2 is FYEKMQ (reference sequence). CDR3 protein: CASSLYKGPYEQYF. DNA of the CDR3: TGTGCCAGCAGCTTATATAAGGGGCCGTACGAGCAGTACTTC.

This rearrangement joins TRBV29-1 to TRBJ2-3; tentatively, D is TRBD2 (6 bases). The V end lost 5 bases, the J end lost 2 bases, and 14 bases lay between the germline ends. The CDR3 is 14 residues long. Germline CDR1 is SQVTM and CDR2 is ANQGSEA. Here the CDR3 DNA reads TGCAGCGTTAATTCCGGGGGAACCACAGATACGCAGTATTTT. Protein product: CSVNSGGTTDTQYF.

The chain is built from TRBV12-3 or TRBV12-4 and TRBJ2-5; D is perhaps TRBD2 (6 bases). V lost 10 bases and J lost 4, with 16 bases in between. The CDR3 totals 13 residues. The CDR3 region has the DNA TGTGCCAACAGCGACGGGGGACGAGAGACCCAGTACTTC. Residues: CANSDGGRETQYF.

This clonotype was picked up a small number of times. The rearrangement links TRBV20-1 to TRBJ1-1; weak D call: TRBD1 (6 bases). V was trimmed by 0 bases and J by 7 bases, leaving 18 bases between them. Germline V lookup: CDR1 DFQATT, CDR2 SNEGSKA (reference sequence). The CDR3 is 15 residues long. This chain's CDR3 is CSARDQDRSVYEAFF. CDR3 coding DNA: TGCAGTGCTAGAGATCAGGACAGATCCGTATATGAAGCTTTCTTT.

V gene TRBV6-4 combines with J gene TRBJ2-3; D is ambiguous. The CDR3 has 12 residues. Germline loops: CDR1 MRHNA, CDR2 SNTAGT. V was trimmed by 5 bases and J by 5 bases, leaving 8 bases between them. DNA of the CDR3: TGTGCCAGCAGTCCGGACGGAGATACGCAGTATTTT. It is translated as CASSPDGDTQYF.

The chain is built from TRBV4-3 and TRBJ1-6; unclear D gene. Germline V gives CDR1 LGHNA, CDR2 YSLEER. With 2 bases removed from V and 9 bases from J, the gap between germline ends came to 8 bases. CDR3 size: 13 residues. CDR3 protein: CASSQLDVSPLHF. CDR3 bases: TGCGCCAGCAGCCAACTTGATGTTTCACCCCTCCACTTT.

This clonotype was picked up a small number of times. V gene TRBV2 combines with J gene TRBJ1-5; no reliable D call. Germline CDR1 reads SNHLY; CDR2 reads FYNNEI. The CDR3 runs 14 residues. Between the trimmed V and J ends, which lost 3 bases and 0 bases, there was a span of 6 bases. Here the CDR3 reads CASSDPISNQPQHF. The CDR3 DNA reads TGTGCCAGCAGTGACCCGATTAGCAATCAGCCCCAGCATTTT.

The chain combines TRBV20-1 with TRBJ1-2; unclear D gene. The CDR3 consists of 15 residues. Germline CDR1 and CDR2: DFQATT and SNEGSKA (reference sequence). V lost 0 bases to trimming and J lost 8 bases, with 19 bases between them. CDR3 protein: CSARDGGGYKEGYTF. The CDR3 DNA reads TGCAGTGCTAGAGATGGAGGTGGTTACAAAGAAGGCTACACCTTC.

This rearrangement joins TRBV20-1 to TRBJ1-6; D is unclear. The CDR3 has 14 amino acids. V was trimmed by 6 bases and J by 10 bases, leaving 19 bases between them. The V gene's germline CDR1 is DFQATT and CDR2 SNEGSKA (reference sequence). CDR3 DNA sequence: TGCAGTGCCAAACCCTTCGAGTCGGGATCACCCCTCCACTTT. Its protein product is CSAKPFESGSPLHF.

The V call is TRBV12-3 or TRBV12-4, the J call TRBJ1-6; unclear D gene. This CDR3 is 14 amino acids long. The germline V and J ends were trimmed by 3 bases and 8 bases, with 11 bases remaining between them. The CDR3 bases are TGTGCCAGCAGTTTTGCGGAATTTGATTCACCCCTCCACTTT. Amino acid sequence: CASSFAEFDSPLHF.

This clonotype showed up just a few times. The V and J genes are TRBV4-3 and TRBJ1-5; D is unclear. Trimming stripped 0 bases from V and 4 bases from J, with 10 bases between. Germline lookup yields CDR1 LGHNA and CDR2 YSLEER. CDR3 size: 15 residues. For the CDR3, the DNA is TGCGCCAGCAGCCAAGATATAAAACTAAATCAGCCCCAGCATTTT. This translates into CASSQDIKLNQPQHF.

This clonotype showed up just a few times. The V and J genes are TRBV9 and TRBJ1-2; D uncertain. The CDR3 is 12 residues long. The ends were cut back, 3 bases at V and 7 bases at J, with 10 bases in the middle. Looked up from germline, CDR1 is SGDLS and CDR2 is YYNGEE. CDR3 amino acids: CASSERAFGYTF. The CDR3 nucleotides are TGTGCCAGCAGCGAGCGGGCTTTTGGCTACACCTTC.

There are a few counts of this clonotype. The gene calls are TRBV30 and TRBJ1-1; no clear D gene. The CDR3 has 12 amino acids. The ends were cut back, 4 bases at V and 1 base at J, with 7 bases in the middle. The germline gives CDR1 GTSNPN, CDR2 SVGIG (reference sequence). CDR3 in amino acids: CAWMPENTEAFF. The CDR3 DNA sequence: TGTGCCTGGATGCCGGAGAACACTGAAGCTTTCTTT.

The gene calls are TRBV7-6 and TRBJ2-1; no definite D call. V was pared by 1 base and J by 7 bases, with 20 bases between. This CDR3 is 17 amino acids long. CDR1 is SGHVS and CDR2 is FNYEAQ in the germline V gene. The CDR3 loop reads CASSLEAGPQAGNEQFF. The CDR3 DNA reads TGTGCCAGCAGCTTAGAAGCAGGTCCCCAGGCCGGGAATGAGCAGTTCTTC.

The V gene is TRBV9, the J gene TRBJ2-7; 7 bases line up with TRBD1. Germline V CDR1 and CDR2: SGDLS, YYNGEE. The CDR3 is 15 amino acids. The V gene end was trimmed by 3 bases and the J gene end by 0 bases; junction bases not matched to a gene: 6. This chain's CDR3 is CASSDRDSYSYEQYF. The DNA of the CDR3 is TGTGCCAGCAGCGACCGGGACAGCTACTCCTACGAGCAGTACTTC.

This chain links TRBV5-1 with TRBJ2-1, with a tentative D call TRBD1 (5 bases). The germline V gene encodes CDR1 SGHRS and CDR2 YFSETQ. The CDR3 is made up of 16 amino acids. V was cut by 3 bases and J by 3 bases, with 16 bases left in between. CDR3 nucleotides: TGCGCCAGCAGCTCGACTCTACAGGACGTCTACAATGAGCAGTTCTTC. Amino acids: CASSSTLQDVYNEQFF.

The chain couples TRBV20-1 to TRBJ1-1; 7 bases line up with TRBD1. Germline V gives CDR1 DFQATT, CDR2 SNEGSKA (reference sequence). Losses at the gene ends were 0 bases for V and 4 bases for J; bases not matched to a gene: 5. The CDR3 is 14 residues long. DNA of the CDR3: TGCAGTGCTAGAGATGACAGGGTGGTCACTGAAGCTTTCTTT. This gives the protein CSARDDRVVTEAFF.

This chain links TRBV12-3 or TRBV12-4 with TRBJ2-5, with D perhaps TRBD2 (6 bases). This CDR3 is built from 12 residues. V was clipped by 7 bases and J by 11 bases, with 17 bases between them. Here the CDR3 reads CASTSGDSGQYF. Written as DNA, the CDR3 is TGTGCCAGCACTTCGGGGGACTCCGGGCAGTACTTC.

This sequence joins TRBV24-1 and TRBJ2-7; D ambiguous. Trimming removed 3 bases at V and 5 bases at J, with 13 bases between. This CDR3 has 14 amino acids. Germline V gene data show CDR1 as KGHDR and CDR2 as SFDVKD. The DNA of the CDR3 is TGTGCCACCAGTGATCCGGCGGACCTCCACGAGCAGTACTTC. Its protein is CATSDPADLHEQYF.

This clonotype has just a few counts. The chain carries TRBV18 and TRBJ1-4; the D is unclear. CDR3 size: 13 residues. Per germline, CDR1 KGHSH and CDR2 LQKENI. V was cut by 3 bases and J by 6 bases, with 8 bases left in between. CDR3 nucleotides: TGTGCCAGCTCACCGAATCCCCATGAAAAACTGTTTTTT. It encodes CASSPNPHEKLFF.

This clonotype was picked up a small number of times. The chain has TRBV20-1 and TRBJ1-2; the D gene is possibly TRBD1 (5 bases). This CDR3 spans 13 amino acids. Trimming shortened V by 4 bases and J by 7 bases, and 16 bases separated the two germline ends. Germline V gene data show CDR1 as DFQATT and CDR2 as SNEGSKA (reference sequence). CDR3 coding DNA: TGCAGTGCTACCGACGCGGACAACCGTGGCTACACCTTC. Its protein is CSATDADNRGYTF.

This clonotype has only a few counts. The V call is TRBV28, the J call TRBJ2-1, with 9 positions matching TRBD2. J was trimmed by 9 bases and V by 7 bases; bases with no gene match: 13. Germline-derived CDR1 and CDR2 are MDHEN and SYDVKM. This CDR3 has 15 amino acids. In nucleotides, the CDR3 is TGTGCCAGCACCCTCCCAAGCGGGGGGAGGAGTGAGCAGTTCTTC. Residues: CASTLPSGGRSEQFF.

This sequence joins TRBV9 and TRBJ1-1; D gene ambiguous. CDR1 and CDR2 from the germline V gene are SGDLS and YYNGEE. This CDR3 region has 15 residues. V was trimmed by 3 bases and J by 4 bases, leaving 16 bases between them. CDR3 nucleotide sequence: TGTGCCAGCAGCGGCGGCCCAGGATTAGTCACTGAAGCTTTCTTT. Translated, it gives CASSGGPGLVTEAFF.

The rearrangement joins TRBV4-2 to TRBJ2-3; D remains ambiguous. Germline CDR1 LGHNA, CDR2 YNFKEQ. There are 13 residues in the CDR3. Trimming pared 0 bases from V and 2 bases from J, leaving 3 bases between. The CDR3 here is CASSQEATDTQYF. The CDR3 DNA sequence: TGTGCCAGCAGCCAAGAGGCCACAGATACGCAGTATTTT.

The CDR3 DNA sequence: TGTGCCTGGAGTGTACTCGCTAATGAAAAACTGTTTTTT. Translation gives CAWSVLANEKLFF. The chain couples TRBV30 to TRBJ1-4; D not resolved. Per germline, CDR1 GTSNPN and CDR2 SVGIG (reference sequence). The CDR3 consists of 13 residues. The V gene lost 0 bases and the J gene lost 3 bases, with 5 bases spanning the gap.